The rows below give T cell receptor beta chains drawn from one sample of a study of blood T cell repertoires in COVID-19. The repertoire was sequenced with immunoSEQ multiplex PCR; TCRdb's copy has only in-frame clones and lacks some. The sample records around 700,000 clones, 85% to 90% being singletons. Sequences were obtained from peripheral blood. These receptor sequences come from a woman younger than 30 with acute or convalescent COVID-19. Each CDR3 is given with its conserved first and last residue. D genes are given only for firm matches. Some rows have no size entry. The others give once, few or many, or a class for an expanded clone.

D: -
V: TRBV6-4
J: TRBJ2-3
size: -
CDR3: CASSGGRGADTQYF
DNA: TGTGCCAGCAGTGGGGGCAGGGGTGCAGATACGCAGTATTTT

D: -
V: TRBV12-5
J: TRBJ2-1
size: -
CDR3: CASGLVRGSDEQFF
DNA: TGTGCTAGTGGTTTGGTACGGGGGTCTGATGAGCAGTTCTTC

D: -
V: TRBV3-1/TRBV3-2
J: TRBJ1-1
size: -
CDR3: CASSTPTGNTEAFF
DNA: TGTGCCAGCAGCACCCCAACAGGGAACACTGAAGCTTTCTTT

D: -
V: TRBV9
J: TRBJ1-2
size: -
CDR3: CASSVGGGPSDGYTF
DNA: TGTGCCAGCAGCGTAGGGGGGGGGCCCAGCGATGGCTACACCTTC

D: TRBD1
V: TRBV5-1
J: TRBJ1-1
size: -
CDR3: CASSLNHQGATEAFF
DNA: TGCGCCAGCAGCTTGAACCACCAGGGGGCAACTGAAGCTTTCTTT

D: -
V: TRBV7-2
J: TRBJ1-1
size: -
CDR3: CASSSQDSSEAFF
DNA: TGTGCCAGCAGCTCCCAGGACAGCTCTGAAGCTTTCTTT

D: -
V: TRBV2
J: TRBJ2-2
size: -
CDR3: CASQQGTGELFF
DNA: TGTGCCAGCCAGCAGGGTACCGGGGAGCTGTTTTTT

D: TRBD1
V: TRBV27
J: TRBJ2-7
size: -
CDR3: CASSPGQGPHEQYF
DNA: TGTGCCAGCTCCCCAGGACAGGGGCCCCACGAGCAGTACTTC

D: -
V: TRBV20-1
J: TRBJ1-2
size: few
CDR3: CSAFVGADYTF
DNA: TGCAGTGCCTTCGTTGGGGCGGACTACACCTTC

D: -
V: TRBV6-5
J: TRBJ1-4
size: once
CDR3: CASKQENEKLFF
DNA: TGTGCCAGCAAACAGGAAAATGAAAAACTGTTTTTT

D: -
V: TRBV27
J: TRBJ2-7
size: -
CDR3: CASSTDTYEQYF
DNA: TGTGCCAGCAGTACAGACACCTACGAGCAGTACTTC

D: TRBD2
V: TRBV7-6
J: TRBJ2-1
size: -
CDR3: CASSLVGGDDRQFF
DNA: TGTGCCAGCAGCTTAGTCGGGGGGGATGACAGGCAGTTCTTC

D: -
V: TRBV19
J: TRBJ1-2
size: -
CDR3: CASSPRTEANYGYTF
DNA: TGTGCCAGTAGTCCCCGGACAGAGGCTAACTATGGCTACACCTTC

D: -
V: TRBV9
J: TRBJ2-7
size: -
CDR3: CASSVGGVPYEQYF
DNA: TGTGCCAGCAGCGTAGGGGGAGTTCCGTACGAGCAGTACTTC

D: -
V: TRBV4-2
J: TRBJ2-6
size: -
CDR3: CASSQDRGSGANVLTF
DNA: TGTGCCAGCAGCCAAGATAGGGGCTCTGGGGCCAACGTCCTGACTTTC

D: TRBD1
V: TRBV7-2
J: TRBJ1-4
size: -
CDR3: CASSYGTGGNEKLFF
DNA: TGTGCCAGCAGCTACGGGACAGGGGGGAATGAAAAACTGTTTTTT

D: TRBD2
V: TRBV6-2/TRBV6-3
J: TRBJ2-1
size: once
CDR3: CASSFRGGTYNEQFF
DNA: TGTGCCAGCAGTTTTCGGGGGGGGACCTACAATGAGCAGTTCTTC

D: TRBD1
V: TRBV6-1
J: TRBJ1-2
size: -
CDR3: CASSGLLSQGAGGYTF
DNA: TGTGCCAGCAGTGGCCTCTTATCACAGGGGGCGGGTGGCTACACCTTC

D: -
V: TRBV4-2
J: TRBJ1-3
size: -
CDR3: CASSQDDRLGNTIYF
DNA: TGTGCCAGCAGCCAAGATGACAGACTTGGAAACACCATATATTTT

D: -
V: TRBV6-6
J: TRBJ1-2
size: -
CDR3: CASTGYGYTF
DNA: TGTGCCAGCACAGGCTATGGCTACACCTTC

D: TRBD1
V: TRBV2
J: TRBJ1-1
size: -
CDR3: CASSEGKGTGRNTEAFF
DNA: TGTGCCAGCAGTGAAGGTAAAGGGACAGGGCGGAACACTGAAGCTTTCTTT

D: TRBD1
V: TRBV5-6
J: TRBJ2-7
size: -
CDR3: CASSWGQGSEQYF
DNA: TGTGCCAGCAGCTGGGGACAGGGTAGCGAGCAGTACTTC

D: -
V: TRBV4-1
J: TRBJ1-5
size: -
CDR3: CASSPLPFLVGRHNQPQHF
DNA: TGCGCCAGCAGCCCGCTACCTTTTCTGGTTGGGAGGCACAATCAGCCCCAGCATTTT

D: -
V: TRBV9
J: TRBJ2-6
size: -
CDR3: CASSVGLGGRDSGANVLTF
DNA: TGTGCCAGCAGCGTAGGTCTCGGGGGGCGTGACTCTGGGGCCAACGTCCTGACTTTC

D: -
V: TRBV7-9
J: TRBJ2-7
size: -
CDR3: CASSETAGPHYEQYF
DNA: TGTGCCAGCAGCGAGACGGCAGGGCCCCACTACGAGCAGTACTTC

D: TRBD2
V: TRBV6-2/TRBV6-3
J: TRBJ2-3
size: -
CDR3: CASSYSSGGGTDTQYF
DNA: TGTGCCAGCAGTTACTCGTCCGGGGGGGGCACAGATACGCAGTATTTT

D: -
V: TRBV5-1
J: TRBJ2-5
size: -
CDR3: CASSLRDWGPETQYF
DNA: TGCGCCAGCAGCTTGCGTGATTGGGGGCCGGAGACCCAGTACTTC

D: TRBD1
V: TRBV5-1
J: TRBJ2-5
size: -
CDR3: CASSYRGLRETQYF
DNA: TGCGCCAGCAGTTACAGGGGCCTGAGGGAGACCCAGTACTTC

D: TRBD1
V: TRBV24-1
J: TRBJ1-2
size: -
CDR3: CATSDPSTGIRGGYTF
DNA: TGTGCCACCAGTGATCCTTCGACAGGGATCAGGGGAGGCTACACCTTC

D: TRBD1
V: TRBV30
J: TRBJ1-1
size: -
CDR3: CAWSVDRDTEAFF
DNA: TGTGCCTGGAGTGTTGACAGGGACACTGAAGCTTTCTTT

D: -
V: TRBV3-1/TRBV3-2
J: TRBJ1-2
size: -
CDR3: CASSQDGRGDYGYTF
DNA: TGTGCCAGCAGCCAAGATGGCCGGGGAGACTATGGCTACACCTTC

D: -
V: TRBV3-1/TRBV3-2
J: TRBJ1-1
size: -
CDR3: CASSQEGARTEAFF
DNA: TGTGCCAGCAGCCAAGAGGGGGCGCGGACTGAAGCTTTCTTT

D: -
V: TRBV5-8
J: TRBJ1-1
size: -
CDR3: CASSFSGSEAFF
DNA: TGTGCCAGCAGCTTCTCCGGGTCTGAAGCTTTCTTT

D: -
V: TRBV7-2
J: TRBJ2-2
size: -
CDR3: CASSLTGNTGELFF
DNA: TGTGCCAGCAGTTTAACAGGGAACACCGGGGAGCTGTTTTTT

D: -
V: TRBV29-1
J: TRBJ1-1
size: once
CDR3: CSVPGTEAFF
DNA: TGCAGCGTGCCGGGGACTGAAGCTTTCTTT

D: TRBD2
V: TRBV25-1
J: TRBJ2-3
size: -
CDR3: CASRRGTSGDTQYF
DNA: TGTGCCAGCAGAAGAGGGACTAGCGGGGATACGCAGTATTTT

D: TRBD1
V: TRBV14
J: TRBJ2-5
size: -
CDR3: CASSQDRVTQYF
DNA: TGTGCCAGCAGCCAGGACAGGGTGACCCAGTACTTC

D: -
V: TRBV27
J: TRBJ1-1
size: -
CDR3: CASSRGSTKNTEAFF
DNA: TGTGCCAGCAGTAGGGGGAGCACTAAGAACACTGAAGCTTTCTTT

D: -
V: TRBV12-5
J: TRBJ2-3
size: -
CDR3: CASGFFTGISTDTQYF
DNA: TGTGCTAGTGGTTTCTTTACAGGGATTAGCACAGATACGCAGTATTTT

D: -
V: TRBV4-3
J: TRBJ2-2
size: -
CDR3: CASSQARSNTGELFF
DNA: TGCGCCAGCAGCCAAGCACGGTCGAACACCGGGGAGCTGTTTTTT

D: -
V: TRBV6-2/TRBV6-3
J: TRBJ1-5
size: -
CDR3: CASSYSLSGVQPQHF
DNA: TGTGCCAGCAGTTACTCGTTGTCAGGGGTTCAGCCCCAGCATTTT

D: TRBD2
V: TRBV20-1
J: TRBJ2-1
size: -
CDR3: CSASGAGGLSYNEQFF
DNA: TGCAGTGCTAGTGGGGCGGGGGGTCTCTCCTACAATGAGCAGTTCTTC

D: TRBD2
V: TRBV12-5
J: TRBJ2-7
size: -
CDR3: CASGLDGGSDYEQYF
DNA: TGTGCTAGTGGTTTGGACGGGGGGAGTGACTACGAGCAGTACTTC

D: TRBD1
V: TRBV30
J: TRBJ2-1
size: -
CDR3: CAWSPRGLNEQFF
DNA: TGTGCCTGGAGTCCTAGGGGGCTCAATGAGCAGTTCTTC

D: -
V: TRBV7-9
J: TRBJ1-3
size: -
CDR3: CASSADRLNTIYF
DNA: TGTGCCAGCAGCGCCGACAGGCTAAACACCATATATTTT